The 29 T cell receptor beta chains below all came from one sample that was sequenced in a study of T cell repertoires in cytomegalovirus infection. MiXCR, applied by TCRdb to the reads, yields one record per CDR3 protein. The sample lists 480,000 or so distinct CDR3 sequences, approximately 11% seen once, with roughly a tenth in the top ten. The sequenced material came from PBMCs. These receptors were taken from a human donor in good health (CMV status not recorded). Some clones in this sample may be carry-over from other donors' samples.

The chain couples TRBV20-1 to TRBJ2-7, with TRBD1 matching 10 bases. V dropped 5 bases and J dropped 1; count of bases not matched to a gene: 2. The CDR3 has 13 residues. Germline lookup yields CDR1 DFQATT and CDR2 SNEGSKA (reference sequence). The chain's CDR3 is CSAWDRGSYEQYF. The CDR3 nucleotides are TGCAGTGCTTGGGACAGGGGTTCCTACGAGCAGTACTTC.

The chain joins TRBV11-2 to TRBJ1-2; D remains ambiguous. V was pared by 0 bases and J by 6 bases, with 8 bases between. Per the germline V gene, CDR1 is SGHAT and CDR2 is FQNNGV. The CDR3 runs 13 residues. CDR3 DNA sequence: TGTGCCAGCAGCTTAGATCAGTTGAATGGCTACACCTTC. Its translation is CASSLDQLNGYTF.

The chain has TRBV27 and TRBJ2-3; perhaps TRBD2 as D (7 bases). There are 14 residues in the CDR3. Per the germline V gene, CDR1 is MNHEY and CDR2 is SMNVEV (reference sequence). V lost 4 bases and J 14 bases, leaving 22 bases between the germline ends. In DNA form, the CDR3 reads TGTGCCAGCAGTTCCCTCGAGGGGGGGCCCCTCTGGTATTTT. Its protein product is CASSSLEGGPLWYF.

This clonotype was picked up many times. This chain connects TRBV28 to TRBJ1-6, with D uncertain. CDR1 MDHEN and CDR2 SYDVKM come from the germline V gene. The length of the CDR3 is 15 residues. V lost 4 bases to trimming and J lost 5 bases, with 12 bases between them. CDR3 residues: CASSSGTIDNSPLHF. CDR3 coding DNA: TGTGCCAGCAGTTCGGGTACAATCGATAATTCACCCCTCCACTTT.

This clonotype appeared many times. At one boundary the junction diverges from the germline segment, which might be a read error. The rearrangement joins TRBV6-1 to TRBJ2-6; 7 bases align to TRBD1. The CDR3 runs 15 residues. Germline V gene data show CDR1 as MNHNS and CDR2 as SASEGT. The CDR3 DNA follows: TGTGCCAGCACCCCGGACAGGTCTGGCGCCAACGTCCTGACTTTC. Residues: CASTPDRSGANVLTF.

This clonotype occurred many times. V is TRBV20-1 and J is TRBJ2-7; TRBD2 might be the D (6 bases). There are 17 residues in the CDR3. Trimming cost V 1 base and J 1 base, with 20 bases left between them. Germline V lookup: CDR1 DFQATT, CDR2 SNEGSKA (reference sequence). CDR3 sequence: CSARGRASLLHSYEQYF. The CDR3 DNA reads TGCAGTGCTAGAGGGAGGGCTAGCCTACTTCATTCCTACGAGCAGTACTTC.

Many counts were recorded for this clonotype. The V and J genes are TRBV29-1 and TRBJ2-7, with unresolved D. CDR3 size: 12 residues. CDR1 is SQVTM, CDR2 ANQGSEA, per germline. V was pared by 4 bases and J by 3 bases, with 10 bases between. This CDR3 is CSVGGVDYEQYF. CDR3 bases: TGCAGCGTTGGCGGCGTGGACTACGAGCAGTACTTC.

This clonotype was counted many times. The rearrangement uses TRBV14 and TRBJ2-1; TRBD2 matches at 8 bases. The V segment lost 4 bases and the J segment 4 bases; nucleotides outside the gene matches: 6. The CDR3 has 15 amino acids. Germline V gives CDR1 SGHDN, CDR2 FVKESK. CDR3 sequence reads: CASSPPGLVYNEQFF. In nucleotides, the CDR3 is TGTGCCAGCAGCCCTCCGGGACTAGTATACAATGAGCAGTTCTTC.

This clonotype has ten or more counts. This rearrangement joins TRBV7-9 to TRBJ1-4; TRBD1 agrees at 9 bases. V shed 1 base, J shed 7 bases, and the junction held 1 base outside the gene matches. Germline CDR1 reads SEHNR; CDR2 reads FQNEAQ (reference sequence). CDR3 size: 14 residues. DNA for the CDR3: TGTGCCAGCAGCTTAGGGGACAGGGCTGAAAAACTGTTTTTT. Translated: CASSLGDRAEKLFF.

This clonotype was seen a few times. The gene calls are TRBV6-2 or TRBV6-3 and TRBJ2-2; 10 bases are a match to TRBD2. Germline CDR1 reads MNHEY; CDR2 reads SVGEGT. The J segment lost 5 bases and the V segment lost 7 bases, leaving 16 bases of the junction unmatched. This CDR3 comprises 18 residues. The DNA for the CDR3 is TGTGCCAGCAAGACGGGTTCGAGCGGGGGGGCGATGACCGGGGAGCTGTTTTTT. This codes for CASKTGSSGGAMTGELFF.

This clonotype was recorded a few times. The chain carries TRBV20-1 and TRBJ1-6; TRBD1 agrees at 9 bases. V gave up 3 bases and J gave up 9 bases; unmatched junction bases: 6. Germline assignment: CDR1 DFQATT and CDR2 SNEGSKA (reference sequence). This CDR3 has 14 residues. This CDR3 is CSASLGTGLSPLHF. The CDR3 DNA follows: TGCAGTGCTAGCCTTGGGACAGGGCTTTCACCCCTCCACTTT.

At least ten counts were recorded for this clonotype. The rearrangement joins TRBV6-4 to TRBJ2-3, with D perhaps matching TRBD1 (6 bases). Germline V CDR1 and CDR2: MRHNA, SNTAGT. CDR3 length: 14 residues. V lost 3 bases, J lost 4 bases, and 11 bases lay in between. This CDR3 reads CASSDIGGSDTQYF. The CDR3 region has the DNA TGTGCCAGCAGTGATATAGGGGGATCAGATACGCAGTATTTT.

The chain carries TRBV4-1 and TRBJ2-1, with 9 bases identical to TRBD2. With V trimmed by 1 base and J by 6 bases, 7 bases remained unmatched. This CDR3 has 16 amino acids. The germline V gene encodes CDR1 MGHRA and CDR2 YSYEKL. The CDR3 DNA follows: TGCGCCAGCAGCCAAGGATGGGGCGGGGGGGCCAATGAGCAGTTCTTC. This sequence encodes CASSQGWGGGANEQFF.

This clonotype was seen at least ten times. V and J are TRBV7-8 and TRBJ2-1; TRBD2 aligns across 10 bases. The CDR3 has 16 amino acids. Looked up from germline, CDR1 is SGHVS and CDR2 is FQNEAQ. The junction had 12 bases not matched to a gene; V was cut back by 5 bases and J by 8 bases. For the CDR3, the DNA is TGTGCCAGCAGCGTGACCCTAGCGGGAGTAACGGATGAGCAGTTCTTC. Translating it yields CASSVTLAGVTDEQFF.

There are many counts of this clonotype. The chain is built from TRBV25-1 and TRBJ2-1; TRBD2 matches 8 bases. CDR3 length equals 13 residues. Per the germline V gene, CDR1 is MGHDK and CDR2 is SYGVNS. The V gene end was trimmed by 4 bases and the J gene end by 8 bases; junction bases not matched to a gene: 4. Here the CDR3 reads CASSGLALYEQFF. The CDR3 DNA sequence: TGTGCCAGCAGTGGACTAGCGTTGTATGAGCAGTTCTTC.

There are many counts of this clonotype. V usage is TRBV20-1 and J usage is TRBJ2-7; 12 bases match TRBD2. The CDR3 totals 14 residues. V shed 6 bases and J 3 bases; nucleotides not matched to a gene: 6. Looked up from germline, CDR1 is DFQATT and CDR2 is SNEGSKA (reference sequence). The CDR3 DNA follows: TGCAGTGCACCCGGGACTAGCGGGTTCTACGAGCAGTACTTC. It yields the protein CSAPGTSGFYEQYF.

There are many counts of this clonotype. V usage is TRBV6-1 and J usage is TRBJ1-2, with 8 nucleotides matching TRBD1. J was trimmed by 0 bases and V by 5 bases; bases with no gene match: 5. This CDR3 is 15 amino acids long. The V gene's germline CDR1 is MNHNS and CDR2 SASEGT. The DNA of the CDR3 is TGTGCCAGCAGTTCGGACAGGGCGTCTAACTATGGCTACACCTTC. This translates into CASSSDRASNYGYTF.

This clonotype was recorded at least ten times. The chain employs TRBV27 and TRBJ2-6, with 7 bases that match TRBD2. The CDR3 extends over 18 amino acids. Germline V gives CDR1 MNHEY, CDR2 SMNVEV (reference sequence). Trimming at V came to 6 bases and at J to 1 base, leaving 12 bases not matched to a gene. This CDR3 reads CASRPTGLVRSGANVLTF. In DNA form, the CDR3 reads TGTGCCAGCAGACCCACCGGACTAGTCAGGTCTGGGGCCAACGTCCTGACTTTC.

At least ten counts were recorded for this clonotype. The CDR3 DNA reads TGTGCCAGCAGTGAGCCCCTGGCCCGGGGACAGGGGGATTTCTCCTACGAGCAGTACTTC. Protein: CASSEPLARGQGDFSYEQYF. This chain joins TRBV25-1 and TRBJ2-7; 11 nucleotides align to TRBD1. This CDR3 comprises 20 residues. The V segment lost 3 bases and the J segment 0 bases; nucleotides outside the gene matches: 16. CDR1 and CDR2 (germline): MGHDK, SYGVNS.

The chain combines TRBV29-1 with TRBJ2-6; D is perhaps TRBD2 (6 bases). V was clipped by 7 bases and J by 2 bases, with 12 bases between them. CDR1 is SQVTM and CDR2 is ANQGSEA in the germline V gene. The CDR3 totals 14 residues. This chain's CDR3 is CSANTGAGANVLTF. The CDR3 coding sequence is TGCAGCGCAAACACGGGGGCTGGGGCCAACGTCCTGACTTTC.

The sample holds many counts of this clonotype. The CDR3 sequence: CASTQGAREIGYTF. CDR3 nucleotides: TGTGCCAGCACCCAGGGGGCCCGAGAGATTGGCTACACCTTC. The chain joins TRBV6-1 to TRBJ1-2, with 8 nucleotides matching TRBD1. Trimming at V came to 7 bases and at J to 7 bases, leaving 11 bases not matched to a gene. This CDR3 comprises 14 residues. In germline, CDR1 is MNHNS, CDR2 SASEGT.

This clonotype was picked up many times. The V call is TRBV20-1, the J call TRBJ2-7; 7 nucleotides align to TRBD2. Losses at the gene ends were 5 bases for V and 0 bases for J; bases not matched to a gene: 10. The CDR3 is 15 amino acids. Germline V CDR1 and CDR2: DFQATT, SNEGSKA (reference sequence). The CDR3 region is CSALPVAGLSYEQYF. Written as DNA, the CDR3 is TGCAGTGCTCTCCCTGTAGCGGGTCTCTCCTACGAGCAGTACTTC.

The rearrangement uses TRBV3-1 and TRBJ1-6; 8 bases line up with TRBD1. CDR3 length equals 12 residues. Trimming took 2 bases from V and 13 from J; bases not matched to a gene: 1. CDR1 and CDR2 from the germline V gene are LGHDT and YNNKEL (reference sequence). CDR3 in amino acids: CASSQRTGPLHF. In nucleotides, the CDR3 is TGTGCCAGCAGCCAAAGGACAGGGCCCCTCCACTTT.

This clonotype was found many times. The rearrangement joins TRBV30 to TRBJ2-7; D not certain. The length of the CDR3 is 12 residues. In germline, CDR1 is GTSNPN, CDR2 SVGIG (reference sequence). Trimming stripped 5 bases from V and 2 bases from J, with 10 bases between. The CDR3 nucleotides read TGTGCCTGGGCGGACCTGACCTACGAGCAGTACTTC. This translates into CAWADLTYEQYF.

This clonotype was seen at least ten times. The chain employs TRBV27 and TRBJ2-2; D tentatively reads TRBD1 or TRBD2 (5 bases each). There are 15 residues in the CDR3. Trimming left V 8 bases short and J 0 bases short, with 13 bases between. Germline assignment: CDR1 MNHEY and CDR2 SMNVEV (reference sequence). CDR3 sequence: CASLPGTANTGELFF. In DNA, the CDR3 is TGTGCCAGCCTCCCCGGGACGGCGAACACCGGGGAGCTGTTTTTT.

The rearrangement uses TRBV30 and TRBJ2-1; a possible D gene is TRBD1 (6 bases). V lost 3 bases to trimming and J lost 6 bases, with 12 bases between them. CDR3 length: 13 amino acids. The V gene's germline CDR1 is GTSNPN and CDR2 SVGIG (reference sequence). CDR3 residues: CAWRDTGFNEQFF. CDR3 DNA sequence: TGTGCCTGGAGAGATACAGGGTTCAATGAGCAGTTCTTC.

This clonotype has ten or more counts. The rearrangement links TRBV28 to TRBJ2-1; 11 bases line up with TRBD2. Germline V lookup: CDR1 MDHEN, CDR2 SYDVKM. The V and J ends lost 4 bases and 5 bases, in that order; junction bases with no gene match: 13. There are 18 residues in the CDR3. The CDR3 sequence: CASSSPGLGTSGNNEQFF. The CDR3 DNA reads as TGTGCCAGCAGTTCCCCGGGACTTGGGACTAGCGGAAACAATGAGCAGTTCTTC.

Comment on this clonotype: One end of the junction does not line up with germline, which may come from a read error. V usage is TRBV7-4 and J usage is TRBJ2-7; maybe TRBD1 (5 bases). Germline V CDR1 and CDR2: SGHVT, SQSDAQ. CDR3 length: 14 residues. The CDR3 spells CASSFDRGPYVQYF. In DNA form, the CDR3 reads TGTGCCAGCAGCTTCGACAGAGGCCCCTACGTGCAGTACTTC. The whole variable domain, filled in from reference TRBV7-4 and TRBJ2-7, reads GAGVSQSPRYKVAKRGRDVALRCDSISGHVTLYWYRQTLGQGSEVLTYSQSDAQRDKSGRPSGRFSAERPERSVSTLKIQRTEQGDSAVYLCASSFDRGPYVQYFGPGTRLTVT.

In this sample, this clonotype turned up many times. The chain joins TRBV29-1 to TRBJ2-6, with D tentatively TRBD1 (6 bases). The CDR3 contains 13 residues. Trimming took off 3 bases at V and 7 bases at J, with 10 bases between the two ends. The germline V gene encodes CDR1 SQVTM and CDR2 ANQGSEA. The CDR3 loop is CSVEGHGANVLTF. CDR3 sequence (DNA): TGCAGCGTTGAGGGACACGGTGCCAACGTCCTGACTTTC.